The 7 T cell receptor beta chains given below trace back to one sample, sequenced in a study of blood T cell repertoires in COVID-19. Sequencing used immunoSEQ multiplex PCR; TCRdb keeps in-frame clones, though not all of them. The repertoire holds around 140,000 clones, with about three quarters as singletons. Material for sequencing was peripheral blood. All receptors derive from a man over 45 with acute or convalescent COVID-19.

The chain employs TRBV15 and TRBJ1-1; TRBD1 aligns across 7 bases. This CDR3 spans 15 amino acids. In germline, CDR1 is LNHNV, CDR2 YYDKDF (reference sequence). Germline trimming cut 0 bases from V and 5 bases from J; bases unmatched to any gene: 6. The CDR3 region is CATSRDITGDTEAFF. The DNA for the CDR3 is TGTGCCACCAGCAGAGATATAACAGGGGATACTGAAGCTTTCTTT.

The chain employs TRBV5-4 and TRBJ2-2, with D perhaps matching TRBD2 (5 bases). The V gene's germline CDR1 is SGHNT and CDR2 YYREEE (reference sequence). CDR3 size: 13 residues. The V end lost 7 bases, the J end lost 5 bases, and 12 bases lay between the germline ends. Here the CDR3 DNA reads TGTGCCAGCGGGCAAGGCGGGACCGGGGAGCTGTTTTTT. It specifies CASGQGGTGELFF. Full variable domain (remainder filled in from reference TRBV5-4 and TRBJ2-2): ETGVTQSPTHLIKTRGQQVTLRCSSQSGHNTVSWYQQALGQGPQFIFQYYREEENGRGNFPPRFSGLQFPNYSSELNVNALELDDSALYLCASGQGGTGELFFGEGSRLTVL.

The V and J genes are TRBV12-3 or TRBV12-4 and TRBJ1-1; D not resolved. CDR3 length equals 13 residues. The V and J ends lost 6 bases and 0 bases respectively, with 8 bases between them. CDR3 loop: CASSRNMNTEAFF. Here the CDR3 DNA reads TGTGCCAGCAGCAGAAACATGAACACTGAAGCTTTCTTT.

The chain is built from TRBV5-1 and TRBJ1-1, with D uncertain. Germline CDR1 is SGHRS and CDR2 is YFSETQ. Trimming removed 0 bases at V and 4 bases at J, with 10 bases between. The CDR3 runs to 14 residues. The CDR3 DNA is TGCGCCAGCAGCTTGGACGGCCGCGGCACTGAAGCTTTCTTT. This gives the protein CASSLDGRGTEAFF.

The chain employs TRBV6-5 and TRBJ1-5; D is possibly TRBD1 (6 bases). Germline loops: CDR1 MNHEY, CDR2 SVGAGI. CDR3 size: 13 residues. V dropped 7 bases and J dropped 2 bases, with 9 bases sitting between them. The CDR3 bases are TGTGCCAGCAAGAGACAGGGCAATCAGCCCCAGCATTTT. This translates into CASKRQGNQPQHF.

The gene calls are TRBV2 and TRBJ2-3, with D tentatively TRBD1 (6 bases). The CDR3 runs 14 residues. The V end was cut by 5 bases, the J end by 2 bases, with 11 bases between. CDR1 is SNHLY and CDR2 is FYNNEI in the germline V gene. CDR3 sequence reads: CASSPRTDTDTQYF. In DNA, the CDR3 is TGTGCCAGCAGTCCTCGGACAGACACAGATACGCAGTATTTT.

The rearrangement uses TRBV27 and TRBJ2-3; TRBD1 matches 8 bases. The V gene end was trimmed by 3 bases and the J gene end by 0 bases; junction bases not matched to a gene: 5. Germline V gene data show CDR1 as MNHEY and CDR2 as SMNVEV (reference sequence). The CDR3 length is 16 residues. CDR3 DNA: TGTGCCAGCAGTTTCGGACAGGGTTTCAGCACAGATACGCAGTATTTT. This gives the protein CASSFGQGFSTDTQYF.